This T cell receptor beta chain was obtained from a study of cytomegalovirus exposure and HLA in healthy donors. A multiplex PCR was run with 60 Vbeta primers and 13 Jbeta primers. Measured with immunoSEQ multiplex PCR; TCRdb has only the in-frame clones, and not every one. The profile shows 160,000 or so clones, around three quarters of them singletons. Points on this clone: Antigen specificity is unknown.

Study-wide results and caveats: The study designated around 150 TCR beta chains cytomegalovirus-associated. In an earlier analysis, about 87% or about 30%: the productive usage of most TCR beta V segments.

Although they were nominally healthy when sampled, donors likely had unrecorded immune exposures. Sequenced material: PBMCs. This sequence was found in a man under 40 in good health and CMV-seropositive.

This chain's CDR3 is CAIRTGTKETQYF. In DNA, the CDR3 is TGTGCCATCAGGACAGGGACAAAAGAGACCCAGTACTTC. V usage is TRBV10-3 and J usage is TRBJ2-5; 7 nucleotides match TRBD1. The germline V gene has CDR1 ENHRY and CDR2 SYGVKD. CDR3 length equals 13 residues. Unmatched junction bases numbered 4, after V lost 6 bases and J lost 3 bases.